This is a list of T cell receptor beta chains from one sample in a study of blood T cells in healthy people across ages. TCRdb re-called the 5' RACE reads through MiXCR, storing one row per CDR3 protein. The sample lists about 580,000 distinct CDR3 sequences; about 45% were seen once. The sample taken for sequencing was blood. Receptors were obtained from a man older than 75 in good health. Each CDR3 is given with its conserved first and last residue. Fields, in order: CDR3 protein, CDR3 DNA, V gene, D gene, clone size, J gene. D genes are given only for firm matches. Not all rows give a size; the values are once, few, many and, for expanded clones, a class.

CDR3 protein: CSARSGASSYEQYF
CDR3 DNA: TGCAGTGCCCGTAGCGGGGCCAGCTCCTACGAGCAGTACTTC
V gene: TRBV20-1
D gene: TRBD2
clone size: NA
J gene: TRBJ2-7

CDR3 protein: CASSPRAQSDEQFF
CDR3 DNA: TGTGCCAGCTCACCAAGAGCCCAGTCCGATGAGCAGTTCTTC
V gene: TRBV18
D gene: NA
clone size: NA
J gene: TRBJ2-1

CDR3 protein: CASSLVGGPNEQFF
CDR3 DNA: TGTGCCAGCAGCTTAGTCGGGGGGCCCAATGAGCAGTTCTTC
V gene: TRBV7-9
D gene: NA
clone size: few
J gene: TRBJ2-1

CDR3 protein: CSAPRPASGIYEQYF
CDR3 DNA: TGCAGTGCTCCCCGGCCTGCTAGCGGGATCTACGAGCAGTACTTC
V gene: TRBV20-1
D gene: TRBD2
clone size: NA
J gene: TRBJ2-7

CDR3 protein: CASRERGYYGYTF
CDR3 DNA: TGTGCCAGCAGGGAGAGGGGGTACTATGGCTACACCTTC
V gene: TRBV12-3/TRBV12-4
D gene: NA
clone size: NA
J gene: TRBJ1-2

CDR3 protein: CASSSYPRQSTSPYEQYF
CDR3 DNA: TGTGCCAGCAGCTCATACCCTCGACAGTCTACATCCCCCTACGAGCAGTACTTC
V gene: TRBV7-2
D gene: NA
clone size: NA
J gene: TRBJ2-7

CDR3 protein: CSATGLAEIYEQYF
CDR3 DNA: TGCAGTGCTACAGGACTAGCGGAAATTTACGAGCAGTACTTC
V gene: TRBV20-1
D gene: TRBD2
clone size: few
J gene: TRBJ2-7

CDR3 protein: CASSLAPNVANTGELFF
CDR3 DNA: TGTGCCAGCAGCTTGGCACCCAACGTAGCGAACACCGGGGAGCTGTTTTTT
V gene: TRBV5-5
D gene: NA
clone size: NA
J gene: TRBJ2-2

CDR3 protein: CASSPPAQRGAGNEQFF
CDR3 DNA: TGTGCCAGCAGCCCACCTGCGCAGAGGGGGGCCGGGAATGAGCAGTTCTTC
V gene: TRBV7-2
D gene: NA
clone size: few
J gene: TRBJ2-1

CDR3 protein: CSVYRGTKETQYF
CDR3 DNA: TGCAGCGTATACCGAGGGACCAAAGAGACCCAGTACTTC
V gene: TRBV29-1
D gene: NA
clone size: NA
J gene: TRBJ2-5

CDR3 protein: CSARDRGRHSGANVLTF
CDR3 DNA: TGCAGTGCTAGAGATCGCGGACGGCACTCTGGGGCCAACGTCCTGACTTTC
V gene: TRBV20-1
D gene: NA
clone size: NA
J gene: TRBJ2-6

CDR3 protein: CASTQGRGLAKNIQYF
CDR3 DNA: TGTGCCAGCACCCAAGGTCGGGGACTAGCCAAAAACATTCAGTACTTC
V gene: TRBV6-6
D gene: NA
clone size: NA
J gene: TRBJ2-4

CDR3 protein: CASSPRTGGGETQYF
CDR3 DNA: TGTGCCAGCAGTCCCCGGACAGGGGGCGGTGAGACCCAGTACTTC
V gene: TRBV27
D gene: TRBD1
clone size: NA
J gene: TRBJ2-5

CDR3 protein: CASSFSGTQWETQYF
CDR3 DNA: TGTGCCAGCAGCTTTTCCGGGACACAGTGGGAGACCCAGTACTTC
V gene: TRBV9
D gene: NA
clone size: NA
J gene: TRBJ2-5

CDR3 protein: CSARDSYNNEKLFF
CDR3 DNA: TGCAGTGCTAGAGACAGTTACAATAATGAAAAACTGTTTTTT
V gene: TRBV20-1
D gene: NA
clone size: NA
J gene: TRBJ1-4

CDR3 protein: CATSGGYNEQFF
CDR3 DNA: TGTGCCACCAGTGGGGGCTACAATGAGCAGTTCTTC
V gene: TRBV24-1
D gene: NA
clone size: many
J gene: TRBJ2-1

CDR3 protein: CASSFSGRDTYEQYF
CDR3 DNA: TGTGCCAGCAGCTTTTCAGGGCGGGACACCTACGAGCAGTACTTC
V gene: TRBV7-9
D gene: NA
clone size: NA
J gene: TRBJ2-7

CDR3 protein: CSARENGQGGYGYTF
CDR3 DNA: TGCAGTGCGAGAGAGAATGGACAGGGCGGCTATGGCTACACCTTC
V gene: TRBV20-1
D gene: TRBD1
clone size: NA
J gene: TRBJ1-2

CDR3 protein: CSATLAGGTGELFF
CDR3 DNA: TGCAGTGCTACCCTAGCGGGAGGCACCGGGGAGCTGTTTTTT
V gene: TRBV20-1
D gene: TRBD2
clone size: few
J gene: TRBJ2-2

CDR3 protein: CASTPGSGASDTQYF
CDR3 DNA: TGTGCCAGCACTCCCGGGTCGGGAGCCTCGGATACGCAGTATTTT
V gene: TRBV12-3/TRBV12-4
D gene: NA
clone size: NA
J gene: TRBJ2-3

CDR3 protein: CAIRRERTEAFF
CDR3 DNA: TGTGCCATCAGGAGGGAGAGGACTGAAGCTTTCTTT
V gene: TRBV10-3
D gene: NA
clone size: NA
J gene: TRBJ1-1

CDR3 protein: CSVDPSISGWGDTQYF
CDR3 DNA: TGCAGCGTTGATCCCTCCATTAGCGGGTGGGGGGATACGCAGTATTTT
V gene: TRBV29-1
D gene: TRBD2
clone size: NA
J gene: TRBJ2-3

CDR3 protein: CSASASGGSNYNEQFF
CDR3 DNA: TGCAGTGCTAGCGCATCAGGGGGCTCCAACTACAATGAGCAGTTCTTC
V gene: TRBV20-1
D gene: TRBD1
clone size: NA
J gene: TRBJ2-1

CDR3 protein: CASSLTWGGANVLTF
CDR3 DNA: TGTGCCAGCAGCCTGACTTGGGGGGGGGCCAACGTCCTGACTTTC
V gene: TRBV14
D gene: NA
clone size: NA
J gene: TRBJ2-6

CDR3 protein: CASGWTAKSTDTQYF
CDR3 DNA: TGTGCCAGCGGTTGGACAGCCAAAAGCACAGATACGCAGTATTTT
V gene: TRBV12-3/TRBV12-4
D gene: NA
clone size: NA
J gene: TRBJ2-3